These 22 T cell receptor beta chains originate from one sample sequenced in a study of beta chain features in type 1 diabetes. Sequencing targeted expressed TCRB transcripts, as all isolated RNA had been reverse transcribed. Data came from immunoSEQ multiplex PCR; TCRdb stores just in-frame clones and leaves some out. Of about 260,000 clones listed, about 70% are singletons. The specimen was naive CD4+ T cells from blood. The receptors shown here come from a man aged 25 to 45 in good health.

The V gene is TRBV7-2, the J gene TRBJ2-1; 9 nucleotides align to TRBD1. Trimming removed 10 bases from V and 7 bases from J; junction bases left unmatched: 11. This CDR3 is 14 amino acids long. Germline CDR1 SGHTA, CDR2 FQGNSA. CDR3 loop: CATSGQGFGNEQFF. The CDR3 nucleotides are TGTGCCACTTCGGGACAGGGATTTGGAAATGAGCAGTTCTTC.

This clone was counted once. The chain has TRBV30 and TRBJ1-2; 7 bases fit TRBD1. The CDR3 is made up of 14 amino acids. V trimming: 4 bases; J trimming: 6 bases; junction bases outside the gene matches: 11. Looked up from germline, CDR1 is GTSNPN and CDR2 is SVGIG (reference sequence). As DNA, the CDR3 is TGTGCCTGGAATCAGGCAGGGGGATATGATGGCTACACCTTC. Its translation is CAWNQAGGYDGYTF.

This clone was counted between two and nine times. The chain employs TRBV5-1 and TRBJ2-1, with TRBD2 as a possible D gene (6 bases). V was pared by 0 bases and J by 4 bases, with 11 bases between. The CDR3 runs 15 residues. The germline V gene has CDR1 SGHRS and CDR2 YFSETQ. The CDR3 here is CASSLVSSEYNEQFF. The CDR3 region has the DNA TGCGCCAGCAGCTTGGTATCTAGCGAATACAATGAGCAGTTCTTC.

This clone showed up just once. The chain combines TRBV23-1 with TRBJ2-7, with TRBD2 matching 8 bases. TRBV23-1 is flagged as an ORF with uncertain function. After removal of 6 bases from V and 0 bases from J, the junction contained 7 bases not matched to a gene. The CDR3 is 15 amino acids. CDR3 nucleotide sequence: TGCGCCAGCAGAAGTAGCGGGGTGAGCTCCTACGAGCAGTACTTC. It codes for CASRSSGVSSYEQYF.

The V call is TRBV30, the J call TRBJ2-1, with D possibly being TRBD2 (5 bases). This CDR3 has 15 residues. V lost 4 bases and J lost 1, with 14 bases in between. CDR1 is GTSNPN and CDR2 is SVGIG in the germline V gene (reference sequence). The CDR3: CAWKRGLRSYNEQFF. In nucleotides, the CDR3 is TGTGCCTGGAAGAGAGGACTCCGGTCCTACAATGAGCAGTTCTTC.

The chain carries TRBV13 and TRBJ2-5; 11 bases agree with TRBD2. V lost 4 bases to trimming and J lost 5 bases; unmatched junction nucleotides: 15. This CDR3 has 18 residues. Germline assignment: CDR1 PRHDT and CDR2 FYEKMQ (reference sequence). The CDR3 is CASSSQRSSGGSRETQYF. The CDR3 region has the DNA TGTGCCAGCAGCTCACAACGTTCTAGCGGGGGGAGTAGGGAGACCCAGTACTTC. Full variable domain (outside the CDR3, taken from reference TRBV13 and TRBJ2-5): AAGVIQSPRHLIKEKRETATLKCYPIPRHDTVYWYQQGPGQDPQFLISFYEKMQSDKGSIPDRFSAQQFSDYHSELNMSSLELGDSALYFCASSSQRSSGGSRETQYFGPGTRLLVL.

The chain is built from TRBV30 and TRBJ1-3; no clear D gene. Germline CDR1 is GTSNPN and CDR2 is SVGIG (reference sequence). With 1 base removed from V and 4 bases from J, the gap between germline ends came to 20 bases. This CDR3 has 17 amino acids. CDR3 sequence: CAWSGARTGRSGNTIYF. CDR3 in DNA: TGTGCCTGGAGTGGCGCAAGGACGGGGAGGTCCGGAAACACCATATATTTT.

This clone was detected only a few times. This chain joins TRBV5-1 and TRBJ2-1; no reliable D call. CDR3 size: 16 residues. Trimming stripped 0 bases from V and 0 bases from J, with 10 bases between. The V gene's germline CDR1 is SGHRS and CDR2 YFSETQ. Here the CDR3 DNA reads TGCGCCAGCAGCTTGGTGAAGGCCAGCTCCTACAATGAGCAGTTCTTC. Amino acid sequence: CASSLVKASSYNEQFF.

This rearrangement joins TRBV11-2 to TRBJ2-7, with D uncertain. The CDR3 totals 14 residues. Trimming stripped 1 base from V and 4 bases from J, with 11 bases between. Germline assignment: CDR1 SGHAT and CDR2 FQNNGV. For the CDR3, the DNA is TGTGCCAGCAGCTTAGTACAAGGGCAATACGAGCAGTACTTC. Its protein is CASSLVQGQYEQYF.

V usage is TRBV29-1 and J usage is TRBJ2-7; 7 nucleotides agree with TRBD1. Germline CDR1 reads SQVTM; CDR2 reads ANQGSEA. The CDR3 has 14 amino acids. V shed 0 bases, J shed 4 bases, and the junction held 6 bases outside the gene matches. DNA for the CDR3: TGCAGCGTTGAAGATAGGCAGGGGGAGTACGAGCAGTACTTC. It specifies CSVEDRQGEYEQYF.

V and J are TRBV14 and TRBJ2-1; TRBD1 agrees at 7 bases. Germline CDR1 is SGHDN and CDR2 is FVKESK. The CDR3 is made up of 15 amino acids. The ends lost 4 bases at V and 0 bases at J; junction bases unmatched: 3. The CDR3 nucleotides are TGTGCCAGCAGCCTGGGGGACAGCTCCTACAATGAGCAGTTCTTC. As protein: CASSLGDSSYNEQFF. The full variable domain, its missing parts supplied by reference TRBV14 and TRBJ2-1, is EAGVTQFPSHSVIEKGQTVTLRCDPISGHDNLYWYRRVMGKEIKFLLHFVKESKQDESGMPNNRFLAERTGGTYSTLKVQPAELEDSGVYFCASSLGDSSYNEQFFGPGTRLTVL.

The chain joins TRBV9 to TRBJ2-1; D perhaps matches TRBD2 (6 bases). Germline V gene lookup returns CDR1 SGDLS and CDR2 YYNGEE. The CDR3 spans 12 residues. The V gene lost 3 bases and the J gene lost 6 bases, with 7 bases spanning the gap. The CDR3: CASSARGNEQFF. The CDR3 region has the DNA TGTGCCAGCAGCGCGCGGGGCAATGAGCAGTTCTTC. Using reference TRBV9 and TRBJ2-1 for the parts outside the CDR3, the full variable domain is DSGVTQTPKHLITATGQRVTLRCSPRSGDLSVYWYQQSLDQGLQFLIQYYNGEERAKGNILERFSAQQFPDLHSELNLSSLELGDSALYFCASSARGNEQFFGPGTRLTVL.

The genes are TRBV11-2 and TRBJ2-1; D remains unclear. The CDR3 is made up of 12 amino acids. CDR1 is SGHAT and CDR2 is FQNNGV in the germline V gene. V dropped 4 bases and J dropped 9 bases, with 10 bases sitting between them. CDR3 loop: CASSSPIGEQFF. CDR3 DNA sequence: TGTGCCAGCAGCTCGCCTATCGGTGAGCAGTTCTTC.

This chain links TRBV27 with TRBJ2-7, with D possibly matching TRBD2 (6 bases). This CDR3 region has 17 residues. Germline values: CDR1 MNHEY, CDR2 SMNVEV (reference sequence). V was pared by 4 bases and J by 4 bases, with 23 bases between. The CDR3: CASSSILEAGGTYEQYF. The CDR3 nucleotides read TGTGCCAGCAGTTCTATTTTGGAGGCAGGAGGGACGTACGAGCAGTACTTC.

V is TRBV9 and J is TRBJ2-1, with TRBD2 as a possible D gene (6 bases). CDR3 size: 17 residues. V dropped 3 bases and J dropped 1 base, with 17 bases sitting between them. Germline CDR1 is SGDLS and CDR2 is YYNGEE. The CDR3 DNA follows: TGTGCCAGCAGCGCCCGGGACTCCTCTGGGTCCTACAATGAGCAGTTCTTC. This codes for CASSARDSSGSYNEQFF.

A few counts support this clone. CDR3 DNA sequence: TGCAGTGCTAGAGTGTATGGGACGACGTACTTC. It translates to CSARVYGTTYF. V usage is TRBV20-1 and J usage is TRBJ2-7, with D possibly being TRBD1 or TRBD2 (5 bases each). The V end was cut by 1 base, the J end by 12 bases, with 13 bases between. The CDR3 runs to 11 residues. Germline CDR1 reads DFQATT; CDR2 reads SNEGSKA (reference sequence).

This sequence joins TRBV4-1 and TRBJ2-3; D is unresolved. Trimming left V 4 bases short and J 4 bases short, with 12 bases between. The V gene's germline CDR1 is MGHRA and CDR2 YSYEKL. This CDR3 contains 14 residues. The CDR3 sequence: CASSPPWPPDTQYF. In DNA form, the CDR3 reads TGCGCCAGCAGCCCGCCCTGGCCTCCAGATACGCAGTATTTT.

The genes are TRBV13 and TRBJ2-2; a possible D gene is TRBD2 (6 bases). CDR1 is PRHDT and CDR2 is FYEKMQ in the germline V gene (reference sequence). The CDR3 sequence is 16 residues long. V lost 3 bases and J 6 bases, leaving 17 bases between the germline ends. The CDR3 DNA is TGTGCCAGCAGCTTGAGCGGCGGGAAAAGAGCCGGGGAGCTGTTTTTT. Translation: CASSLSGGKRAGELFF.

Points on this clone: Other nucleotide sequences from this sample produce the same CDR3. CDR3 DNA: TGTGCCAGCAGCTCCCAGGGAAATGAGCAGTTCTTC. It translates to CASSSQGNEQFF. The chain couples TRBV11-2 to TRBJ2-1, with D perhaps TRBD1 (5 bases). The CDR3 runs 12 residues. V was cut by 4 bases and J by 7 bases, with 8 bases left in between. Germline loops: CDR1 SGHAT, CDR2 FQNNGV.

The chain couples TRBV30 to TRBJ1-2; possibly TRBD1 for D (5 bases). The CDR3 covers 13 residues. Deletions cut 4 bases from V and 8 bases from J, with 17 bases between. The germline V gene encodes CDR1 GTSNPN and CDR2 SVGIG (reference sequence). This CDR3 is CAWIHLGTGGYTF. In DNA form, the CDR3 reads TGTGCCTGGATCCACCTGGGGACTGGAGGCTACACCTTC.

This chain links TRBV9 with TRBJ2-2, with D possibly matching TRBD1 (6 bases). V was trimmed by 0 bases and J by 6 bases, leaving 9 bases between them. The CDR3 runs 14 residues. Germline V gene lookup returns CDR1 SGDLS and CDR2 YYNGEE. CDR3 nucleotides: TGTGCCAGCAGCGTAGTGGACAGCGCCGGGGAGCTGTTTTTT. It encodes CASSVVDSAGELFF.

The chain carries TRBV13 and TRBJ2-7; D gene ambiguous. V lost 3 bases and J 4 bases, leaving 13 bases between the germline ends. Germline CDR1 reads PRHDT; CDR2 reads FYEKMQ (reference sequence). This CDR3 contains 14 residues. The CDR3 loop is CASSLYPDKYEQYF. CDR3 DNA sequence: TGTGCCAGCAGCTTGTACCCAGATAAGTACGAGCAGTACTTC.